This T cell receptor beta chain was captured by sequencing in a study of blood T cell repertoires in COVID-19 (dated by TCRdb to 2020 to 2022). In terms of the full investigation: Samples from collaborators originated in the United States, Italy and Spain and spanned both the acute and convalescent phases of COVID-19. The dataset comprised deeply sampled blood TCRbeta repertoires from subjects exposed to, actively infected with, or recovered from COVID-19. The material from the prospective study consisted of cDNA or gDNA derived from T cells, B-cell-depleted T cells, or PBMCs. Nearly every sample came with metadata listing a de-identified subject ID, COVID-19 status, age in years and sex. The repertoires were released in a freely available public database intended as a resource for research on the immune response to SARS-CoV-2. The samples were drawn from the first 160 participants of the ongoing ImmuneRACE study and from some 1,300 subjects provided by 6 global collaborators. Where available, HLA class I and class II types were taken from metadata supplied by the sample provider and were not determined by assay-based typing. What the research found in general, with its limitations: How much clinical and demographic metadata was included differed by source and by participant, and the metadata was provided uncurated.

The CDR3 measures 16 amino acids from cysteine to phenylalanine. Only the CDR3 part of the read is kept: 48 bases, read in frame from the first base. Trimming takes 0 bases off V and 3 bases off J; junction bases not matched to a gene: 6. The germline V gene sets CDR1 to SGHDN and CDR2 to FVKESK. The immunoSEQ Assay, a bias-controlled multiplex PCR, was used to amplify TCRbeta CDR3 regions from genomic DNA. The source study handled its data this way. Within the assay, amplification of reference gene primers was used to estimate how many nucleated cells each sample contained. Sequence reads were collapsed and filtered to measure the absolute abundance of every unique TCRbeta CDR3 rearrangement. For each sample, productive Simpson clonality was calculated by taking the square root of Simpson's diversity index across productive rearrangements. Imported from immuneACCESS, the table was reduced by TCRdb to in-frame sequences with V and J called. These copies leave out some clones; in studies compared against another copy, an unresolved V gene accounts for under half, and the cause of the remainder is not known. That table is the source of V, J and clone size, and D and trimming were worked out from the DNA. This sample has hundreds of thousands of clones in its table, and roughly 90% of those were observed once. The top ten clonotypes cover approximately 4.3% of the sample.

With respect to this clone: Its antigen remains unidentified. Base qualities are not provided; no much larger clone lies one nucleotide away.

Participants in the prospective study were enrolled through a virtual design, were aged roughly 18 to 95 years, and lived in fewer than 30 United States geographic areas. Cohort assignment in the prospective study relied on participant-reported clinical history from a screening survey and a study questionnaire. Mobile phlebotomists in the prospective study collected whole blood, serum and a nasopharyngeal or oropharyngeal swab from every participant. Prospective study participants could optionally give additional blood draws and questionnaires over an approximately two-month period. Prospective study blood samples were shipped either frozen or at room temperature before DNA extraction.

Sequencing was performed on PBMCs or T cells enriched from blood (not recorded which). Rearrangement joined TRBV14 to TRBJ2-7; 9 central bases correspond to TRBD1. The source is a woman in her twenties or thirties with acute COVID-19. The bases read TGTGCCAGCAGCCAAGATCCGCGGACAGGGGACTACGAGCAGTACTTC. It specifies CASSQDPRTGDYEQYF.